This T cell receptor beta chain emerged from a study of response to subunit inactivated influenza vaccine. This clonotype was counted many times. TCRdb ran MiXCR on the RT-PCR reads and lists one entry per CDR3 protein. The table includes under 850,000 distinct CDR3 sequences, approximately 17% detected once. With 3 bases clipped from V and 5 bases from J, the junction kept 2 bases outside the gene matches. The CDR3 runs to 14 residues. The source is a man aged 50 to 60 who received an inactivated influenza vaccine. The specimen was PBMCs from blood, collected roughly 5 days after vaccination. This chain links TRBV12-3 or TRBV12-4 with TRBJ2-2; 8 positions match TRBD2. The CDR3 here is CASSFGTRTGELFF. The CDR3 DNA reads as TGTGCCAGCAGTTTTGGGACTAGAACCGGGGAGCTGTTTTTT.